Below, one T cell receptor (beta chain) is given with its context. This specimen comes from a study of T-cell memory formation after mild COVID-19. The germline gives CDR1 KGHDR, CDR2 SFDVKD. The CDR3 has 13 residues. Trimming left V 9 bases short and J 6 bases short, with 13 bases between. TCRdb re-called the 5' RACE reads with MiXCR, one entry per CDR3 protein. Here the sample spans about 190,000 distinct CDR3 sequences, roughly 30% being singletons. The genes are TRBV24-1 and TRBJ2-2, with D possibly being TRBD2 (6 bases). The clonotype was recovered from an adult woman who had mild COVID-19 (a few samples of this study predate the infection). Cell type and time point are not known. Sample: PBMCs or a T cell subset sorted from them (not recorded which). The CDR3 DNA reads TGTGCCACCTCCGGGGGAAGATCCGGGGAGCTGTTTTTT. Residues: CATSGGRSGELFF.